This T cell receptor (beta chain) was found in a study of blood T cell repertoires in COVID-19. Looking at the study overall: PBMCs, B-cell-depleted T cells, or T cells provided the cDNA or gDNA that made up the material.

Profiling relied on immunoSEQ multiplex PCR, and the TCRdb table lists in-frame clones only, not all of them. The sample consists of about 29,000 clones, 84% of them appearing once. The CDR3 covers 14 residues. In germline, CDR1 is SEHNR, CDR2 FQNEAQ (reference sequence). Trimming cost V 5 bases and J 14 bases; bases outside gene matches: 12. This sequence originates from a man at least 80 years old with active COVID-19. Sequenced: peripheral blood. The chain combines TRBV7-9 with TRBJ1-4; 9 bases are shared with TRBD1. The CDR3 sequence: CASSTWDRARALFF. CDR3 in DNA: TGTGCCAGCAGCACTTGGGACAGGGCCCGCGCGCTGTTTTTT.